This T cell receptor (beta chain) was documented in a study of blood T cells in healthy people across ages. A J-beta primer mix and a sample-barcoded 5' primer were used in a second PCR of about 7 to 12 cycles. In TCRdb, the 5' RACE reads were re-called with MiXCR into one record per CDR3 protein. Altogether roughly 2 million distinct CDR3 sequences are present, about 50% being singletons, with the ten largest covering around 2.1%. V was pared by 3 bases and J by 4 bases, with 10 bases between. The CDR3 contains 14 residues. CDR1 is SGHTA and CDR2 is FQGNSA in the germline V gene. The sequencing sample was made of blood. This chain joins TRBV7-2 and TRBJ1-5; D is ambiguous. This receptor was taken from a woman aged 40-49 years in good health. The CDR3, as DNA: TGTGCCAGCAGCTTCGGCCAGATGAATCAGCCCCAGCATTTT. This translates into CASSFGQMNQPQHF.